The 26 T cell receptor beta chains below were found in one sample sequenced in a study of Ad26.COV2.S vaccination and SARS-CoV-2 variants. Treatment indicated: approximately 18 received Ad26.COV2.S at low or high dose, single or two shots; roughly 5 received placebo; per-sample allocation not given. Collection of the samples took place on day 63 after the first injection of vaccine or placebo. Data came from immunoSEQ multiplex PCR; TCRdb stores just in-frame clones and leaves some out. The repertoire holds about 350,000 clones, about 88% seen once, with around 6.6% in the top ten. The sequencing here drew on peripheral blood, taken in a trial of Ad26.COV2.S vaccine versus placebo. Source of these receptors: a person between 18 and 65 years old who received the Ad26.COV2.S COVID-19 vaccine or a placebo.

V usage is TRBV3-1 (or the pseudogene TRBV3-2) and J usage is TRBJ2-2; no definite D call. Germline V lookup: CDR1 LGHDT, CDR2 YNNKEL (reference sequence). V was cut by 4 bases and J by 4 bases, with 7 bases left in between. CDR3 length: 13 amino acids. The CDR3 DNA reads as TGTGCCAGCAGCCTTTCGAGCACCGGGGAGCTGTTTTTT. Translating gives CASSLSSTGELFF.

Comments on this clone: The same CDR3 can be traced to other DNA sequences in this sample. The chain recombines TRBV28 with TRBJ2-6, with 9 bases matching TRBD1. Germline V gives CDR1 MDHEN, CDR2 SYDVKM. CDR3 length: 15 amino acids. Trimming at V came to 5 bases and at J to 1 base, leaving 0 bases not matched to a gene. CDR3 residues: CASSGTGSGANVLTF. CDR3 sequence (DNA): TGTGCCAGCAGTGGGACAGGGTCTGGGGCCAACGTCCTGACTTTC.

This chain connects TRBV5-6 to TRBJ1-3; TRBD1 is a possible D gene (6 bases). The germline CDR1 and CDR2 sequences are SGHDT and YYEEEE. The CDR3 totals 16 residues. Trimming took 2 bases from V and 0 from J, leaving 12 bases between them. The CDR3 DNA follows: TGTGCCAGCAGCTTCGTTGGACAGAGCTCTGGAAACACCATATATTTT. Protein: CASSFVGQSSGNTIYF.

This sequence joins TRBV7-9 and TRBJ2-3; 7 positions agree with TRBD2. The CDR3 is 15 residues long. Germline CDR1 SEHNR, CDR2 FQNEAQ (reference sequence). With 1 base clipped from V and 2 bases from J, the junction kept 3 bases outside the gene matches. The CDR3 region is CASSLVRGNTDTQYF. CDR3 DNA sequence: TGTGCCAGCAGCTTAGTGCGGGGGAACACAGATACGCAGTATTTT.

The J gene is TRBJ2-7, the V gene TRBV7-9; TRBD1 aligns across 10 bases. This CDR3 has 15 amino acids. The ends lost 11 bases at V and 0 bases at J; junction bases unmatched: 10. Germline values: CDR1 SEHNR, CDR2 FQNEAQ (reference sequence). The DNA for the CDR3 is TGTGCCTCAAGCGGGACAGGGGTTAGCTCCTACGAGCAGTACTTC. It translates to CASSGTGVSSYEQYF.

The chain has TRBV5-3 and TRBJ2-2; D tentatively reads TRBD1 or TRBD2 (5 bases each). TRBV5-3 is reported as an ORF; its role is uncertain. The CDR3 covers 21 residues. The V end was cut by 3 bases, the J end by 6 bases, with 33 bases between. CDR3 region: CARSCVFRDAARQRHAGELFF. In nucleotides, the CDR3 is TGTGCCAGAAGCTGCGTCTTCCGGGACGCAGCTCGTCAACGTCACGCCGGGGAGCTGTTTTTT.

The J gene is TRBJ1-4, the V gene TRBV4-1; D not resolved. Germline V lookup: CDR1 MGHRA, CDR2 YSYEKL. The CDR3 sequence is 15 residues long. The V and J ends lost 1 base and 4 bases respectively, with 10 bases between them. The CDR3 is CASSQARVLNEKLFF. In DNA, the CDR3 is TGCGCCAGCAGCCAAGCACGGGTTCTTAATGAAAAACTGTTTTTT.

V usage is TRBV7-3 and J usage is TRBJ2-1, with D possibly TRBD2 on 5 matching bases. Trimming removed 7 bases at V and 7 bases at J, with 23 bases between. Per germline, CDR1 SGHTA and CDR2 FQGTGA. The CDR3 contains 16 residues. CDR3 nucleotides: TGTGCCAGCACCAATCGGGGTCCGCGGAAGTATAATGAGCAGTTCTTC. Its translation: CASTNRGPRKYNEQFF.

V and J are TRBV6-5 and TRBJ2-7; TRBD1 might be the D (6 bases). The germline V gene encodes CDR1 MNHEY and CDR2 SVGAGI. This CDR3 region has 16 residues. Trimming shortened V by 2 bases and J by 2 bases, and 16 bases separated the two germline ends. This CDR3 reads CASSYDRFHQTYEQYF. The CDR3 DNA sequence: TGTGCCAGCAGTTACGACAGGTTCCACCAGACCTACGAGCAGTACTTC.

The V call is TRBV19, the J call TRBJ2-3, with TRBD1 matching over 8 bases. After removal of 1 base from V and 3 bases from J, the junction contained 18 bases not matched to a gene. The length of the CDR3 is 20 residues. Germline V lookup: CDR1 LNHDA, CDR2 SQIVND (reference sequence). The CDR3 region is CASSIVREFKDREPTDTQYF. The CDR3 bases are TGTGCCAGTAGTATAGTACGGGAATTTAAGGACAGGGAACCAACAGATACGCAGTATTTT. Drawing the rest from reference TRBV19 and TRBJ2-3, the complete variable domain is DGGITQSPKYLFRKEGQNVTLSCEQNLNHDAMYWYRQDPGQGLRLIYYSQIVNDFQKGDIAEGYSVSREKKESFPLTVTSAQKNPTAFYLCASSIVREFKDREPTDTQYFGPGTRLTVL.

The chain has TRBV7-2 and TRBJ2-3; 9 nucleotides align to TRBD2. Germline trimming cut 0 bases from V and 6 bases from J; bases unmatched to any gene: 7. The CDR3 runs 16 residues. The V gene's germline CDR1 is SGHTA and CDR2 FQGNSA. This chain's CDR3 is CASSLATGGGADTQYF. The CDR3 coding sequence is TGTGCCAGCAGCTTAGCGACGGGCGGGGGGGCCGATACGCAGTATTTT.

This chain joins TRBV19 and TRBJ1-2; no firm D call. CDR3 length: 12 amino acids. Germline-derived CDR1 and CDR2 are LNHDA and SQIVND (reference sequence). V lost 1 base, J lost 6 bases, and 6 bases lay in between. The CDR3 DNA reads TGTGCCAGTAGTATAGGAGGGAATGGCTACACCTTC. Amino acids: CASSIGGNGYTF.

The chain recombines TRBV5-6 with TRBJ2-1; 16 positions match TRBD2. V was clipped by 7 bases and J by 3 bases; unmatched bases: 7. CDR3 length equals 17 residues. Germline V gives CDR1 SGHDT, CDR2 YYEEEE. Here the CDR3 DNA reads TGTGCCAGCGAAGGGACTAGCGGGAGGGCGGTCTACAATGAGCAGTTCTTC. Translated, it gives CASEGTSGRAVYNEQFF.

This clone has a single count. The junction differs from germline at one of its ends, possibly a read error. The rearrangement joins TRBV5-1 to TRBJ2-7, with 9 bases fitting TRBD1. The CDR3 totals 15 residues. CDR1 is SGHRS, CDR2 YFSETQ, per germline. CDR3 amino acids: CASSPTPGQGVPEEF. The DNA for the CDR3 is TGCGCCAGCAGCCCCACCCCGGGACAGGGCGTACCCGAAGAGTTC.

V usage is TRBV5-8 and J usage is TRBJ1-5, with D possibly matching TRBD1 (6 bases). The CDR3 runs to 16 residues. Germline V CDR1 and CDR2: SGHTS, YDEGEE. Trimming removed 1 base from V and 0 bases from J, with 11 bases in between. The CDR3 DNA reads TGTGCCAGCAGCTTGATGTGGGGGGCTAGCAATCAGCCCCAGCATTTT. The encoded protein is CASSLMWGASNQPQHF.

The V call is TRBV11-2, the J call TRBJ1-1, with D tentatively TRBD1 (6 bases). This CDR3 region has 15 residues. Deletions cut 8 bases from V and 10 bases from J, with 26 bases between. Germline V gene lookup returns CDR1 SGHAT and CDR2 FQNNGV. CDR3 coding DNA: TGTGCCAGCTTTACGTGGACAGCAGGGCGGCTAAGAGCTTTCTTT. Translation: CASFTWTAGRLRAFF.

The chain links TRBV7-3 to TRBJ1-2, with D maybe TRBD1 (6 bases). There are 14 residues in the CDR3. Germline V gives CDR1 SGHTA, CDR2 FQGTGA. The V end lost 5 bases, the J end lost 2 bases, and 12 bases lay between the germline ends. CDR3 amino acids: CASSPLQGNYGYTF. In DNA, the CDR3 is TGTGCCAGCAGCCCGCTACAGGGCAACTATGGCTACACCTTC.

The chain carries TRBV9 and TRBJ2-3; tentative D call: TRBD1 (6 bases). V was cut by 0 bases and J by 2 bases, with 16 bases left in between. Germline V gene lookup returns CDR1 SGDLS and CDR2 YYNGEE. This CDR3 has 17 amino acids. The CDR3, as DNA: TGTGCCAGCAGCGTAGGTCAGGGGCTCAGGGCCACAGATACGCAGTATTTT. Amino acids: CASSVGQGLRATDTQYF.

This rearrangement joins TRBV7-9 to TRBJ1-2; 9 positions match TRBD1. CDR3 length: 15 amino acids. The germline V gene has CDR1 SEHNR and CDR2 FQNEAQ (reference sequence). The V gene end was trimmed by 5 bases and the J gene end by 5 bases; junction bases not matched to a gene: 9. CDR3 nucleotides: TGTGCCAGCAGCCAACCGGGACAGGGAGTTTATGGCTACACCTTC. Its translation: CASSQPGQGVYGYTF.

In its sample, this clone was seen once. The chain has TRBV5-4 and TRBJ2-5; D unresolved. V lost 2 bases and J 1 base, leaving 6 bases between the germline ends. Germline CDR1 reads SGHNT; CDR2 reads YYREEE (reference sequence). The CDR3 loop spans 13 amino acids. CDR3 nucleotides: TGTGCCAGCAGCTTTCTCCTCCAAGAGACCCAGTACTTC. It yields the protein CASSFLLQETQYF. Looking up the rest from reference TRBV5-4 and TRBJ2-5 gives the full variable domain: ETGVTQSPTHLIKTRGQQVTLRCSSQSGHNTVSWYQQALGQGPQFIFQYYREEENGRGNFPPRFSGLQFPNYSSELNVNALELDDSALYLCASSFLLQETQYFGPGTRLLVL.

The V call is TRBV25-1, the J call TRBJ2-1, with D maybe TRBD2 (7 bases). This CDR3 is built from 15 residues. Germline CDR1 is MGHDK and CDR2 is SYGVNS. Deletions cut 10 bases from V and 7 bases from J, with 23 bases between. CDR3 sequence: CAIGRVQGSRNEQFF. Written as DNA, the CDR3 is TGTGCCATTGGGAGGGTGCAGGGGTCACGGAATGAGCAGTTCTTC.

CDR3 nucleotides: TGCGCCAGCAGCCAAAGTCTCGTGAACACTGAAGCTTTCTTT. The encoded protein is CASSQSLVNTEAFF. This chain links TRBV4-3 with TRBJ1-1; D gene uncertain. CDR1 and CDR2 from the germline V gene are LGHNA and YSLEER. The CDR3 has 14 residues. Trimming left V 2 bases short and J 0 bases short, with 7 bases between.

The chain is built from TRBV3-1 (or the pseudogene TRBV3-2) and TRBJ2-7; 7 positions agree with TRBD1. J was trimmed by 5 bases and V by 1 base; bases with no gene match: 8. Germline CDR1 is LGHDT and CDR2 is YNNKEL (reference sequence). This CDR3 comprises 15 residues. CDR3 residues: CASSQGVTGAHEQYF. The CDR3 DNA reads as TGTGCCAGCAGCCAAGGAGTCACAGGGGCTCACGAGCAGTACTTC.

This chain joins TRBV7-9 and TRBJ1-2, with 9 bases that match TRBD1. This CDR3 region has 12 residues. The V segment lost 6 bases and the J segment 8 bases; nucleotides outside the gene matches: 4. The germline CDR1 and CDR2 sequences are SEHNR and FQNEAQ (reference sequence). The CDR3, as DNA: TGTGCCAGCAGTTACGACAGGGGGGGCTACACCTTC. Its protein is CASSYDRGGYTF.

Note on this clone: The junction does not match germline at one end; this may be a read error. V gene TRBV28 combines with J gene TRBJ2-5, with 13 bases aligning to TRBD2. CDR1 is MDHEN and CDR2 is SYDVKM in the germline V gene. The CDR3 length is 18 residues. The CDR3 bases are TGTGCCAGCAGTTCTGACCCGGGACTAGCGGGACCTCAAGAAACCCAGTACTTC. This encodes CASSSDPGLAGPQETQYF.

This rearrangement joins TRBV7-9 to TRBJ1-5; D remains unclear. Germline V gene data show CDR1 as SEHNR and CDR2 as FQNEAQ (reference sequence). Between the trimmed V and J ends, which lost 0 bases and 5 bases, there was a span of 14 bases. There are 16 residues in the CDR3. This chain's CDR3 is CASSLARGATYQPQHF. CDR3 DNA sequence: TGTGCCAGCAGCTTAGCGAGAGGCGCAACCTATCAGCCCCAGCATTTT.